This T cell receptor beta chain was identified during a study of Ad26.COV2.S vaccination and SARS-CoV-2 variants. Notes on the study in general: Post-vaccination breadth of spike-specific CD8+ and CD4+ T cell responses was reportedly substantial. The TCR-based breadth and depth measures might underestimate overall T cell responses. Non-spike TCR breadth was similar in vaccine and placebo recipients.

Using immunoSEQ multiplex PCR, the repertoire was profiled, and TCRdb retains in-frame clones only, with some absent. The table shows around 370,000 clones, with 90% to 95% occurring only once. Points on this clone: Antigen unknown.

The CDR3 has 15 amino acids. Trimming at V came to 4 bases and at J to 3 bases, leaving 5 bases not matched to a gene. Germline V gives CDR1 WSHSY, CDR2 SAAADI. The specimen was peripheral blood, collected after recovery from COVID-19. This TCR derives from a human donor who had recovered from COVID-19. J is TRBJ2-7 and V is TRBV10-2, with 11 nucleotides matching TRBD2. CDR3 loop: CASSVPSGGIYEQYF. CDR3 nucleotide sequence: TGCGCCAGCAGTGTCCCTAGCGGGGGGATCTACGAGCAGTACTTC.